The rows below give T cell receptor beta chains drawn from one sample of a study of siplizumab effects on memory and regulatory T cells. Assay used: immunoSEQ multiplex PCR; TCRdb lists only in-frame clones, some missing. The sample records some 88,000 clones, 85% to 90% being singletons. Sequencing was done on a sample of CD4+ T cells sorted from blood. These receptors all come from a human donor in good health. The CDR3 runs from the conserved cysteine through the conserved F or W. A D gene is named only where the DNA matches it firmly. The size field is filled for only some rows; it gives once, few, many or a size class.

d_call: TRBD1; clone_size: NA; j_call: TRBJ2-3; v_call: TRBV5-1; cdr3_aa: CASSFQGAGDTQYF; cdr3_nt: TGCGCCAGCAGCTTTCAGGGGGCGGGAGATACGCAGTATTTT
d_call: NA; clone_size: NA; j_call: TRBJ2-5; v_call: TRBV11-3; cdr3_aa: CASSFVPETQYF; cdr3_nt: TGTGCCAGCAGCTTCGTTCCGGAGACCCAGTACTTC
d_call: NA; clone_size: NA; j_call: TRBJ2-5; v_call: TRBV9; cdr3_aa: CASSVGGEIETQYF; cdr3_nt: TGTGCCAGCAGCGTTGGAGGGGAGATAGAGACCCAGTACTTC
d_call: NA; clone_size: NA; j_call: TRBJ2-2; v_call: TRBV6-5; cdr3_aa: CASSLNTNTGELFF; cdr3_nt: TGTGCCAGCAGTTTGAACACGAACACCGGGGAGCTGTTTTTT
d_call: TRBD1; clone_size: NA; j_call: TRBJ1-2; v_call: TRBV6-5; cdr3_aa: CASSYWGQEYGYTF; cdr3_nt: TGTGCCAGCAGTTACTGGGGACAGGAATATGGCTACACCTTC
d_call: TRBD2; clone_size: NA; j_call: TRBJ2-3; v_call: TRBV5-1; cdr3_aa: CASSSGLAGGPSDTQYF; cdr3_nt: TGCGCCAGCAGCTCCGGACTAGCGGGAGGGCCCTCAGATACGCAGTATTTT
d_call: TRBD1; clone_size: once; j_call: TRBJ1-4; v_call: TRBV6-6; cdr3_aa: CASRPTGAINEKLFF; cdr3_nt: TGTGCCAGCAGACCGACAGGGGCGATTAATGAAAAACTGTTTTTT
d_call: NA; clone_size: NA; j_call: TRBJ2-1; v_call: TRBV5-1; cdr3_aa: CASSSRDQVGYNEQFF; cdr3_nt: TGCGCCAGCAGTTCCCGGGACCAAGTTGGTTACAATGAGCAGTTCTTC
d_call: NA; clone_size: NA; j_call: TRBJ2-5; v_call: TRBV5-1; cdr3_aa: CASGRQEETQYF; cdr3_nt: TGCGCCAGCGGTCGACAAGAAGAGACCCAGTACTTC
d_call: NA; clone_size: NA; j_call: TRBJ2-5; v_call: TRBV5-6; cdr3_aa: CASITAARPQETQYF; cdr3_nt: TGTGCCAGCATAACCGCGGCACGCCCTCAAGAGACCCAGTACTTC
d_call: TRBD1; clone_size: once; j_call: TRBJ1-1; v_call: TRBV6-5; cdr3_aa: CASRAGTGWPEAFF; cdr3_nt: TGTGCCAGCAGAGCCGGGACAGGGTGGCCTGAAGCTTTCTTT
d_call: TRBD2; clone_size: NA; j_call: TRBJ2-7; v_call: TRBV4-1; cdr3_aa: CASSPTSPLGEQYF; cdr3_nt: TGCGCCAGCAGCCCGACTAGCCCGTTGGGCGAGCAGTACTTC
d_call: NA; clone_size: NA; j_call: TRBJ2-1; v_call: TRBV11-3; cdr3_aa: CASSLGGGSYNEQFF; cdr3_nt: TGTGCCAGCAGCTTAGGGGGAGGTTCCTACAATGAGCAGTTCTTC
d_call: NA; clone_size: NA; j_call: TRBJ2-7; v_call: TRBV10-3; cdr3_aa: CAISEGAPSSYEQYF; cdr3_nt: TGTGCCATCAGTGAGGGGGCCCCGAGCTCCTACGAGCAGTACTTC